This record covers a single TCR beta chain. Its antigen is unidentified. This sample was taken from a study of cytomegalovirus exposure and HLA in healthy donors. As for the study in general: An earlier analysis identified approximately 120 million unique TCR beta sequences in 170 million or so T cells.

Overall study results and limits: Among immune exposure information, only CMV serostatus was available. In the analysis, some V segments, TRBV6-2 and TRBV6-3 included, were excluded as indistinguishable. In a later analysis, compared with equally common non-associated chains, HLA-associated beta chains were more expanded.

PCR amplification relied on 60 Vbeta primers (plus 13 Jbeta primers). Using immunoSEQ multiplex PCR, the repertoire was profiled, and TCRdb retains in-frame clones only, with some absent. The repertoire holds approximately 180,000 clones, with about three quarters as singletons. Per the germline V gene, CDR1 is SGHTA and CDR2 is FQGNSA. The germline V and J ends were trimmed by 2 bases and 1 base, with 5 bases remaining between them. The CDR3 sequence is 13 residues long. This TCR was recovered from a woman in her sixties or seventies in good health and CMV-seropositive. The rearrangement joins TRBV7-2 to TRBJ1-1; no reliable D call. What was sequenced was PBMCs. The chain's CDR3 is CASSLLENTEAFF. The CDR3 bases are TGTGCCAGCAGCTTACTAGAGAACACTGAAGCTTTCTTT.